Below are 30 T cell receptor beta chains sequenced from a single sample in a study of CD8 T cells in Susac syndrome. RNA in amounts of about 0.5 to 1 ug was reverse transcribed with random hexamers. TCRdb re-analysed the immunoSEQ multiplex PCR reads in MiXCR, keeping a single row per CDR3 protein. The sample lists about 80,000 distinct CDR3 sequences; approximately 94% were seen once. Specimen: CD8+ T cells from PBMCs. All receptors come from a human donor in good health.

In regard to this clonotype: The junction and the germline gene differ at one end; a read error may be behind it. This rearrangement joins TRBV7-7 to TRBJ1-1; D is uncertain. This CDR3 has 13 amino acids. CDR1 is SSHAT and CDR2 is FNYEAQ in the germline V gene (reference sequence). The CDR3 DNA is TGTGCTAGCAGCTTAGAGGTCGACACTGAAGCTTTCTTT. Translation gives CASSLEVDTEAFF.

J is TRBJ2-7 and V is TRBV20-1; D may be TRBD1 (5 bases). Germline V gene lookup returns CDR1 DFQATT and CDR2 SNEGSKA (reference sequence). The CDR3 sequence is 13 residues long. Trimming removed 0 bases from V and 2 bases from J, with 8 bases in between. CDR3 nucleotide sequence: TGCAGTGCTAGAGAAAGGGGCGCCTACGAGCAGTACGTC. It yields the protein CSARERGAYEQYV.

This clonotype was found once. The rearrangement uses TRBV19 and TRBJ2-5; 9 bases align to TRBD2. This CDR3 has 18 residues. V trimming: 2 bases; J trimming: 3 bases; junction bases outside the gene matches: 13. In germline, CDR1 is LNHDA, CDR2 SQIVND (reference sequence). CDR3 coding DNA: TGTGCCAGTAGTATAAGGCTAGTCGCGGGAGGGACGGAAGAGACCCAGTACTTC. Translation gives CASSIRLVAGGTEETQYF.

The chain combines TRBV2 with TRBJ2-5; 8 bases agree with TRBD2. Germline loops: CDR1 SNHLY, CDR2 FYNNEI. V shed 6 bases, J shed 5 bases, and the junction held 17 bases outside the gene matches. The CDR3 sequence is 17 residues long. CDR3 coding DNA: TGTGCCAGCAGCCCCCTCGGGCTAGCGGGTACCCGGGAGACCCAGTACTTC. The encoded protein is CASSPLGLAGTRETQYF.

The chain links TRBV9 to TRBJ2-7, with 7 nucleotides matching TRBD2. The CDR3 covers 16 residues. The V gene end was trimmed by 0 bases and the J gene end by 5 bases; junction bases not matched to a gene: 11. Germline V gives CDR1 SGDLS, CDR2 YYNGEE. CDR3 protein: CASSVGVERTSDEQYF. DNA of the CDR3: TGTGCCAGCAGCGTAGGGGTTGAGCGGACTAGTGACGAGCAGTACTTC. Full variable domain (remainder filled in from reference TRBV9 and TRBJ2-7): DSGVTQTPKHLITATGQRVTLRCSPRSGDLSVYWYQQSLDQGLQFLIQYYNGEERAKGNILERFSAQQFPDLHSELNLSSLELGDSALYFCASSVGVERTSDEQYFGPGTRLTVT.

The chain combines TRBV6-2 or TRBV6-3 with TRBJ1-5; TRBD1 might be the D (5 bases). The CDR3 sequence is 18 residues long. Trimming left V 7 bases short and J 2 bases short, with 24 bases between. Germline loops: CDR1 MNHEY, CDR2 SVGEGT. The CDR3 loop is CASIGSPGWGRGNQPQHF. The CDR3 DNA follows: TGTGCCAGCATAGGATCCCCAGGGTGGGGACGTGGCAATCAGCCCCAGCATTTT.

This chain uses TRBV7-7 with TRBJ2-7; no firm D call. V lost 3 bases to trimming and J lost 0 bases, with 9 bases between them. The CDR3 loop spans 14 amino acids. CDR1 SSHAT and CDR2 FNYEAQ come from the germline V gene (reference sequence). CDR3 nucleotides: TGTGCCAGCAGCTTCTCGGCGGCCTCCTACGAGCAGTACTTC. Residues: CASSFSAASYEQYF.

The V call is TRBV7-9, the J call TRBJ1-6; D is possibly TRBD1 (6 bases). The CDR3 totals 13 residues. Per germline, CDR1 SEHNR and CDR2 FQNEAQ (reference sequence). Between the trimmed V and J ends, which lost 5 bases and 9 bases, there was a span of 11 bases. In DNA form, the CDR3 reads TGTGCCAGCAGCCACAGGGATAGTTCACCCCTCCACTTT. Translation: CASSHRDSSPLHF.

This clonotype showed up just once. The chain has TRBV29-1 and TRBJ1-1; maybe TRBD1 (5 bases). The CDR3 consists of 10 residues. Germline V gives CDR1 SQVTM, CDR2 ANQGSEA. V dropped 2 bases and J dropped 13 bases, with 11 bases sitting between them. The CDR3 is CSVEQGTVFF. The CDR3 nucleotides read TGCAGCGTTGAACAGGGTACAGTTTTCTTT.

This clonotype was counted a single time. The chain recombines TRBV27 with TRBJ2-7; TRBD2 matches at 7 bases. This CDR3 is built from 13 residues. Germline V lookup: CDR1 MNHEY, CDR2 SMNVEV (reference sequence). J lost 5 bases, V lost 5 bases, and 6 bases had no gene match. The CDR3 sequence is CASSPGRVDEQYV. In DNA, the CDR3 is TGTGCCAGCAGTCCGGGGAGGGTGGACGAGCAGTACGTC.

This sequence joins TRBV20-1 and TRBJ1-2; 7 bases are a match to TRBD1. Losses at the gene ends were 3 bases for V and 4 bases for J; bases not matched to a gene: 5. The CDR3 runs to 13 residues. Germline V CDR1 and CDR2: DFQATT, SNEGSKA (reference sequence). The CDR3, as DNA: TGCAGTGCTAGGGACAGGTCCCTCTATGGCTACACCTTC. Its translation is CSARDRSLYGYTF.

The chain uses TRBV7-9 and TRBJ1-1; maybe TRBD1 (5 bases). Germline V lookup: CDR1 SEHNR, CDR2 FQNEAQ (reference sequence). V was cut by 7 bases and J by 7 bases, with 16 bases left in between. CDR3 length equals 13 residues. CDR3 bases: TGTGCCAGCACGCCTTCGACAGACCGTGAAGCTTTCTTT. Protein product: CASTPSTDREAFF.

The rearrangement links TRBV11-3 to TRBJ2-1; D is possibly TRBD1 (6 bases). The CDR3 is 15 residues long. Between the trimmed V and J ends, which lost 5 bases and 0 bases, there was a span of 11 bases. Germline loops: CDR1 SGHNT, CDR2 YENEEA. CDR3 coding DNA: TGTGCCAGCAGCGCTGACAGGACCTCCTACAATGAGCAGTTCTTC. It yields the protein CASSADRTSYNEQFF.

The chain is built from TRBV7-8 and TRBJ2-5; possibly TRBD1 for D (5 bases). The ends were cut back, 2 bases at V and 3 bases at J, with 10 bases in the middle. CDR1 is SGHVS, CDR2 FQNEAQ, per germline. This CDR3 spans 14 amino acids. CDR3 in amino acids: CASSLYPGKETQYF. The CDR3, as DNA: TGTGCCAGCAGCTTATATCCAGGGAAAGAGACCCAGTACTTC.

The chain employs TRBV7-9 and TRBJ2-7; possible D gene TRBD1, 6 bases. Germline V gene data show CDR1 as SEHNR and CDR2 as FQNEAQ (reference sequence). Trimming pared 5 bases from V and 0 bases from J, leaving 17 bases between. This CDR3 is built from 16 residues. CDR3 coding DNA: TGTGCCAGCAGCAACCAGGACAGTTACAGCTCCTACGAGCAGTACTTC. Translated: CASSNQDSYSSYEQYF.

The J gene is TRBJ2-7, the V gene TRBV7-9; TRBD1 agrees at 8 bases. The CDR3 runs 19 residues. With 7 bases clipped from V and 2 bases from J, the junction kept 22 bases outside the gene matches. The germline gives CDR1 SEHNR, CDR2 FQNEAQ (reference sequence). The CDR3 here is CASTHRDRWVEVVPYEQYV. The CDR3 DNA reads as TGTGCCAGCACCCACCGGGACAGGTGGGTTGAGGTAGTCCCCTACGAGCAGTACGTC.

The chain links TRBV7-9 to TRBJ1-1; 8 bases align to TRBD1. The CDR3 consists of 16 residues. In germline, CDR1 is SEHNR, CDR2 FQNEAQ (reference sequence). Trimming at V came to 5 bases and at J to 1 base, leaving 9 bases not matched to a gene. Here the CDR3 reads CASSPRQGRTNTEAFF. The CDR3 bases are TGTGCCAGCAGCCCGCGACAGGGGCGGACGAACACTGAAGCTTTCTTT. The whole variable domain, remainder taken from reference TRBV7-9 and TRBJ1-1, is DTGVSQNPRHKITKRGQNVTFRCDPISEHNRLYWYRQTLGQGPEFLTYFQNEAQLEKSRLLSDRFSAERPKGSFSTLEIQRTEQGDSAMYLCASSPRQGRTNTEAFFGQGTRLTVV.

The V call is TRBV11-2, the J call TRBJ2-7, with D tentatively TRBD1 (6 bases). V was shortened by 0 bases and J by 2 bases, with 8 bases between the two germline ends. The CDR3 extends over 14 amino acids. Germline loops: CDR1 SGHAT, CDR2 FQNNGV. The CDR3 sequence: CASSLDQGTYEQYF. The CDR3 nucleotides are TGTGCCAGCAGCTTAGATCAGGGGACCTACGAGCAGTACTTC.

The chain uses TRBV9 and TRBJ2-1, with D perhaps TRBD2 (6 bases). Germline V gene sequence: CDR1 SGDLS, CDR2 YYNGEE. V was clipped by 0 bases and J by 3 bases, with 13 bases between them. The CDR3 sequence is 16 residues long. CDR3 residues: CASSVEDGRRYNEQFF. In DNA, the CDR3 is TGTGCCAGCAGCGTAGAAGACGGGAGACGCTACAATGAGCAGTTCTTC.

The chain combines TRBV11-2 with TRBJ1-3; possible D gene TRBD1, 6 bases. The germline V gene has CDR1 SGHAT and CDR2 FQNNGV. This CDR3 spans 16 amino acids. Trimming removed 3 bases from V and 2 bases from J, with 14 bases in between. Written as DNA, the CDR3 is TGTGCCAGCAGCTTCTACGGACAGACGACTGGAAACACCATATATTTT. It encodes CASSFYGQTTGNTIYF.

V gene TRBV7-9 combines with J gene TRBJ2-1; D remains unclear. From germline, CDR1 is SEHNR and CDR2 FQNEAQ (reference sequence). The CDR3 runs to 14 residues. V was cut by 7 bases and J by 6 bases, with 16 bases left in between. CDR3 bases: TGTGCCAGCACCCCTCAAGGGTTTCTCAATGAGCAGTTCTTC. Translating gives CASTPQGFLNEQFF.

The CDR3 sequence is CASSELETAPQHF. For the CDR3, the DNA is TGTGCCAGCAGTGAATTAGAAACAGCCCCCCAGCATTTT. This chain uses TRBV25-1 with TRBJ1-5; D ambiguous. V lost 1 base and J lost 10, with 11 bases in between. The CDR3 totals 13 residues. The germline V gene has CDR1 MGHDK and CDR2 SYGVNS.

The rearrangement joins TRBV9 to TRBJ2-5, with a possible D match to TRBD2 (5 bases). The V gene lost 3 bases and the J gene lost 8 bases, with 11 bases spanning the gap. Germline V gene sequence: CDR1 SGDLS, CDR2 YYNGEE. The CDR3 has 12 amino acids. CDR3 residues: CASSDGSGTQYF. In DNA, the CDR3 is TGTGCCAGCAGCGATGGGTCGGGAACCCAGTACTTC.

The rearrangement links TRBV6-5 to TRBJ1-1, with a weak D call TRBD1 (5 bases). Trimming took 4 bases from V and 6 from J, leaving 15 bases between them. This CDR3 is built from 14 residues. CDR1 and CDR2 (germline): MNHEY, SVGAGI. The CDR3 is CASSSSGPGAEAFF. The CDR3 bases are TGTGCCAGCAGTTCCTCCGGGCCGGGGGCTGAAGCTTTCTTT.

The chain joins TRBV24-1 to TRBJ2-1; tentative D call: TRBD2 (6 bases). CDR1 is KGHDR and CDR2 is SFDVKD in the germline V gene. The length of the CDR3 is 14 residues. Between the trimmed V and J ends, which lost 9 bases and 4 bases, there was a span of 15 bases. The CDR3 sequence: CATAPGAGYNEQFF. The CDR3 nucleotides read TGTGCCACCGCTCCCGGGGCGGGATACAATGAGCAGTTCTTC.

This chain joins TRBV30 and TRBJ2-2, with D unclear. Trimming pared 0 bases from V and 5 bases from J, leaving 7 bases between. The CDR3 contains 13 residues. Germline V lookup: CDR1 GTSNPN, CDR2 SVGIG (reference sequence). For the CDR3, the DNA is TGTGCCTGGAGTGTATCGCGGACCGGGGAGCTGTTTTTT. It yields the protein CAWSVSRTGELFF.

The V call is TRBV7-9, the J call TRBJ2-2, with D unresolved. The CDR3 spans 12 residues. The germline V and J ends were trimmed by 1 base and 7 bases, with 4 bases remaining between them. CDR1 is SEHNR and CDR2 is FQNEAQ in the germline V gene (reference sequence). The CDR3 nucleotides read TGTGCCAGCAGCTTAGAGAACGGGGAGCTGTTTTTT. Translating gives CASSLENGELFF.

V usage is TRBV29-1 and J usage is TRBJ1-2, with D hard to call. Between the trimmed V and J ends, which lost 5 bases and 4 bases, there was a span of 11 bases. CDR3 length equals 12 residues. Germline loops: CDR1 SQVTM, CDR2 ANQGSEA. In DNA, the CDR3 is TGCAGCGTTCCCCCGGGCCGCTATGGCTACACCTTC. This encodes CSVPPGRYGYTF. Using reference TRBV29-1 and TRBJ1-2 for the parts outside the CDR3, the full variable domain is SAVISQKPSRDICQRGTSLTIQCQVDSQVTMMFWYRQQPGQSLTLIATANQGSEATYESGFVIDKFPISRPNLTFSTLTVSNMSPEDSSIYLCSVPPGRYGYTFGSGTRLTVV.

The V and J genes are TRBV12-3 or TRBV12-4 and TRBJ1-3; D is possibly TRBD1 (5 bases). Trimming left V 2 bases short and J 2 bases short, with 7 bases between. The CDR3 sequence is 14 residues long. The CDR3 DNA is TGTGCCAGCAGTTTATCAGGGACTGGAAACACCATATATTTT. Translated, it gives CASSLSGTGNTIYF.

Only a few counts were recorded for this clonotype. The chain couples TRBV7-6 to TRBJ2-5; D is uncertain. The germline V gene has CDR1 SGHVS and CDR2 FNYEAQ. This CDR3 spans 11 amino acids. The V end was cut by 5 bases, the J end by 5 bases, with 6 bases between. As DNA, the CDR3 is TGTGCCAGCAGCACCGGGGAGACCCAGTACTTC. It encodes CASSTGETQYF.